This is a list of T cell receptor beta chains from one sample in a study of blood T cells in healthy people across ages. Each CDR3 protein gets one entry after TCRdb re-called the 5' RACE reads with MiXCR. The table lists more than 900,000 distinct CDR3 sequences, roughly 24% of them singletons. Separately, the same data were catalogued under a study of T cells of mothers and their children.

Sequenced input: blood. The source of these receptors is a girl aged 2-15 years in good health. Both conserved end residues are part of each CDR3. A D gene is named only where the DNA matches it firmly. A row's size may be missing; if present it is once, few, many or a size class.

DNA | CDR3 | V | D | length | size | J
TGTGCCAGCGGATTGGGCAACTATGGCTACACCTTC | CASGLGNYGYTF | TRBV28 | NA | 12 | NA | TRBJ1-2
TGTGCCAGCAGCGACGCGGGAGGGCCTGGCAATGAGCAGTTCTTC | CASSDAGGPGNEQFF | TRBV9 | TRBD2 | 15 | NA | TRBJ2-1
TGTGCCAGCAGTGGACCCTGGACTAGCGGGGAACAAGAGACCCAGTACTTC | CASSGPWTSGEQETQYF | TRBV12-3/TRBV12-4 | TRBD2 | 17 | NA | TRBJ2-5
TGTGCCGTCTTAGGGTTCTCCTACGAGCAGTACTTC | CAVLGFSYEQYF | TRBV6-1 | NA | 12 | NA | TRBJ2-7
TGTGCCAGCAGCTTAGACAGGGGGGGAAGCAATGAGCAGTTCTTC | CASSLDRGGSNEQFF | TRBV7-2 | NA | 15 | few | TRBJ2-1
TGTGCCAGCAGGGCTCAACTAGGTCTGGGAGATACGCAGTATTTT | CASRAQLGLGDTQYF | TRBV12-3/TRBV12-4 | NA | 15 | NA | TRBJ2-3
TGCAGCGTCGCTCCCCGGGAGCGGGAGGTTGAGCAGTTCTTC | CSVAPREREVEQFF | TRBV29-1 | TRBD2 | 14 | few | TRBJ2-1
TGTGCCAGCAGCAAGTACGGGACTCCTTCACAAGAGACCCAGTACTTC | CASSKYGTPSQETQYF | TRBV11-1 | NA | 16 | few | TRBJ2-5
TGTGCCAGCAGCAGTTTTGACAGAGCCCAAGAGACCCAGTACTTC | CASSSFDRAQETQYF | TRBV7-3 | NA | 15 | NA | TRBJ2-5
TGCGCCAGCAGCCAAGGGGGAACCTTAAATGAAAAACTGTTTTTT | CASSQGGTLNEKLFF | TRBV4-1 | NA | 15 | NA | TRBJ1-4
TGTGCCAGCAGCAGAATAGGGGGCCAAGAGACCCAGTACTTC | CASSRIGGQETQYF | TRBV27 | NA | 14 | once | TRBJ2-5
TGTGCCAGCAGCTTTCGGGACAGCCCTCGGGGGAATGAGCAGTTCTTC | CASSFRDSPRGNEQFF | TRBV7-9 | NA | 16 | NA | TRBJ2-1
TGCGCCAGCACCGAGGGACCCTTTATCGATACGCAGTATTTT | CASTEGPFIDTQYF | TRBV4-1 | NA | 14 | NA | TRBJ2-3
TGCAGCGTTGCGATAGGGGAATCACCCCTCCACTTT | CSVAIGESPLHF | TRBV29-1 | NA | 12 | NA | TRBJ1-6
TGTGCCAGCAGCCAAACAGGGAAAGGCTACACCTTC | CASSQTGKGYTF | TRBV7-2 | NA | 12 | NA | TRBJ1-2
TGTGCCAGCAGTGACTCGAATGGGGAATACGAGCAGTACTTC | CASSDSNGEYEQYF | TRBV2 | NA | 14 | NA | TRBJ2-7
TGTGCCAGCAATATACTGACAGGGAATAATTCACCCCTCCACTTT | CASNILTGNNSPLHF | TRBV28 | TRBD1 | 15 | NA | TRBJ1-6
TGTGCCAGCACCCTACAACCCCGGACAATCAACACTGAAGCTTTCTTT | CASTLQPRTINTEAFF | TRBV6-6 | NA | 16 | few | TRBJ1-1
TGTGCCAGCAGTTTGTTTCGAGAGACCCAGTACTTC | CASSLFRETQYF | TRBV28 | NA | 12 | few | TRBJ2-5
TGTGCCAGCAGTTCCTTAAGAGCAGATGAAAAACTGTTTTTT | CASSSLRADEKLFF | TRBV28 | NA | 14 | NA | TRBJ1-4
TGCGCCAGCAGCCAAGATAGGGCGTCCTACAATGAGCAGTTCTTC | CASSQDRASYNEQFF | TRBV4-3 | NA | 15 | NA | TRBJ2-1
TGCAGCGCCTGTATTGGGCCGGATACGCAGTATTTT | CSACIGPDTQYF | TRBV29-1 | NA | 12 | few | TRBJ2-3
TGTGCCAGCAGCTTGGGACAGATTAATTCACCCCTCCACTTT | CASSLGQINSPLHF | TRBV7-2 | TRBD1 | 14 | few | TRBJ1-6
TGTGCCAGCAGTTTCCAGCGGGGGGGCGCAGATACGCAGTATTTT | CASSFQRGGADTQYF | TRBV28 | TRBD2 | 15 | few | TRBJ2-3
TGTGCCAGCAGCCGACGGACAGGGAGGGGTGTGTCGGGTGAGCAGTTCTTC | CASSRRTGRGVSGEQFF | TRBV7-2 | NA | 17 | NA | TRBJ2-1
TGCGCCAGCAGCTTGGAAATAAACAGCCCCCAGTACTTC | CASSLEINSPQYF | TRBV5-1 | NA | 13 | once | TRBJ2-5
TGTGCCAGCAGCTTACGTGTTAGCGGGGGGGTGGCAGATACGCAGTATTTT | CASSLRVSGGVADTQYF | TRBV7-2 | TRBD2 | 17 | few | TRBJ2-3
TGCAGCGTGGAGACTAGTTCCGCCTGGACCCAGTACTTC | CSVETSSAWTQYF | TRBV29-1 | NA | 13 | few | TRBJ2-5
TGTGCCAGCTCTCTGGACAGGGACGGCGAGCAGTACTTC | CASSLDRDGEQYF | TRBV7-3 | TRBD1 | 13 | NA | TRBJ2-7
TGTGCCAGCAGCTTAGCCGGGACAGGGTATACTGAAGCTTTCTTT | CASSLAGTGYTEAFF | TRBV7-9 | TRBD1 | 15 | few | TRBJ1-1
TGTGCCAGCAGTTACTCCGGGGCCCCAGAACAAGAGACCCAGTACTTC | CASSYSGAPEQETQYF | TRBV6-2/TRBV6-3 | NA | 16 | few | TRBJ2-5
TGTGCCAGCACGTACACCGGTGGCTACACCTTC | CASTYTGGYTF | TRBV7-9 | NA | 11 | once | TRBJ1-2
TGTGCCAGCAGCCAAGTTCAACTTAATGGTGAGCAGTTCTTC | CASSQVQLNGEQFF | TRBV14 | NA | 14 | NA | TRBJ2-1
TGTGCCATTGGACAGGGAGAAGTCGACGAGCAGTACTTC | CAIGQGEVDEQYF | TRBV6-6 | TRBD1 | 13 | few | TRBJ2-7
TGCAGTGCTAGAGATCTTGTGGATACGCAGTATTTT | CSARDLVDTQYF | TRBV20-1 | NA | 12 | NA | TRBJ2-3
TGCAGCGCGTCAGTTGGGAACACTGAAGCTTTCTTT | CSASVGNTEAFF | TRBV29-1 | NA | 12 | NA | TRBJ1-1
TGCGCCAGCAGCGTTTACAGGTTGAAGTGGGAACAAGAGACCCAGTACTTC | CASSVYRLKWEQETQYF | TRBV10-2 | NA | 17 | few | TRBJ2-5
TGTGCCATCAGTGAGTCAGGGACAGCAGATTACGAGCAGTACTTC | CAISESGTADYEQYF | TRBV10-3 | TRBD1 | 15 | NA | TRBJ2-7
TGCAGTGCTAGAGACTTAAAACAGGGTTTGACTTCTGAGCAGTTCTTC | CSARDLKQGLTSEQFF | TRBV20-1 | NA | 16 | NA | TRBJ2-1
TGTGCCAGCAGTTCTGCAGGACGGGGGATTAATGAGCAGTTCTTC | CASSSAGRGINEQFF | TRBV7-9 | NA | 15 | NA | TRBJ2-1
TGCAGCGTTGTGCCCTACTCTGGAAACACCATATATTTT | CSVVPYSGNTIYF | TRBV29-1 | NA | 13 | NA | TRBJ1-3
TGTGCCAGCAGGACAGACAGTGAACTAGCCAAAAACATTCAGTACTTC | CASRTDSELAKNIQYF | TRBV7-9 | NA | 16 | few | TRBJ2-4
TGTGCCAGCAGGCCCCTCACAGATACGCAGTATTTT | CASRPLTDTQYF | TRBV2 | NA | 12 | NA | TRBJ2-3
TGTGCCAGCAGTTTTTACGGGGTAGAATTGGAGACCCAGTACTTC | CASSFYGVELETQYF | TRBV12-3/TRBV12-4 | NA | 15 | NA | TRBJ2-5
TGTGCCAGCGGGCTAGCGGGAGCGGGGGAGCAGTACTTC | CASGLAGAGEQYF | TRBV7-9 | TRBD2 | 13 | few | TRBJ2-5
TGCAGTGCGGGACCGGGCCCCGGGGAGACCCAGTACTTC | CSAGPGPGETQYF | TRBV20-1 | NA | 13 | NA | TRBJ2-5
TGTGCCAGCAGCTTCTCAGGGTTCGGATCCGGGGAGCTGTTTTTT | CASSFSGFGSGELFF | TRBV7-8 | NA | 15 | NA | TRBJ2-2